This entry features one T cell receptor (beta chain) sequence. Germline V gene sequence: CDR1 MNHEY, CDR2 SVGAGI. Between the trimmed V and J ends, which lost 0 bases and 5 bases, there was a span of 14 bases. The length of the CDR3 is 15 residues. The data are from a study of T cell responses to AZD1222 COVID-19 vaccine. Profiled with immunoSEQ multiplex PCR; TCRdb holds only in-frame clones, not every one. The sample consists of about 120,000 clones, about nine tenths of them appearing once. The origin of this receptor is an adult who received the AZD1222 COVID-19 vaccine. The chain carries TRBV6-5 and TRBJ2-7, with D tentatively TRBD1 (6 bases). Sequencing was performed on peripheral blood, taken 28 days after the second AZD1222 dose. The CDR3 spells CASSYSGPGVHEQYF. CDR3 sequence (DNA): TGTGCCAGCAGTTACTCGGGTCCAGGGGTCCACGAGCAGTACTTC.